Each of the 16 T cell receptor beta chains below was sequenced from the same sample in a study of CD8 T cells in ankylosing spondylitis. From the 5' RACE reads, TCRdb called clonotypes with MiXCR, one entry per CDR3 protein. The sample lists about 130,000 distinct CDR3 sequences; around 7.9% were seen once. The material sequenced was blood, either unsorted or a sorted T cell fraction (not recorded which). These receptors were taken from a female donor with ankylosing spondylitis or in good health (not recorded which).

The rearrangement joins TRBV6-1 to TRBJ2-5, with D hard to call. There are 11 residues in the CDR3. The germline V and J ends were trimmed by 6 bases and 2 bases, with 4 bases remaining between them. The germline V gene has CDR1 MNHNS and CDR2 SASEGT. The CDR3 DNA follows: TGTGCCAGCAGAGGGCAAGAGACCCAGTACTTC. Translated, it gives CASRGQETQYF.

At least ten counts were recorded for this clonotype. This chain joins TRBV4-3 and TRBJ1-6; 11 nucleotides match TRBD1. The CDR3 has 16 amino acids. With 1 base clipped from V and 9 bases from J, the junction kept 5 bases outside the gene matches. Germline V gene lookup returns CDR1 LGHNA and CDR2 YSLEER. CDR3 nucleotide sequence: TGCGCCAGCAGCCAAGCTTCCGGGACAGGGGGTTCACCCCTCCACTTT. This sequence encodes CASSQASGTGGSPLHF.

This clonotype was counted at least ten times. CDR3: CASSLDVGQGITYGYTF. CDR3 nucleotide sequence: TGCGCCAGCAGCTTGGATGTGGGACAGGGCATCACCTATGGCTACACCTTC. V usage is TRBV5-1 and J usage is TRBJ1-2; 9 nucleotides align to TRBD1. Germline trimming cut 0 bases from V and 4 bases from J; bases unmatched to any gene: 10. CDR1 SGHRS and CDR2 YFSETQ come from the germline V gene. The CDR3 extends over 17 amino acids. Based on the CDR3 plus reference TRBV5-1 and TRBJ1-2, the full variable domain is KAGVTQTPRYLIKTRGQQVTLSCSPISGHRSVSWYQQTPGQGLQFLFEYFSETQRNKGNFPGRFSGRQFSNSRSEMNVSTLELGDSALYLCASSLDVGQGITYGYTFGSGTRLTVV.

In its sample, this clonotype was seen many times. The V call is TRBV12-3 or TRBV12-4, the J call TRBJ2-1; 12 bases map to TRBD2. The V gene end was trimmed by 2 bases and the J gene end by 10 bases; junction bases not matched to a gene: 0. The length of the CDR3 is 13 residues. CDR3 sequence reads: CASSLTSGGEQFF. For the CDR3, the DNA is TGTGCCAGCAGTTTAACTAGCGGGGGGGAGCAGTTCTTC.

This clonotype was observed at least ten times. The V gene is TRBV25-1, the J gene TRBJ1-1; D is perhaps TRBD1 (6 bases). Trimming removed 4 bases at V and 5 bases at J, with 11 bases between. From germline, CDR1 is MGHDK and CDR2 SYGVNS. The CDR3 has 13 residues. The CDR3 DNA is TGTGCCAGCAGTGTAGGGGGGAGTACTGAAGCTTTCTTT. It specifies CASSVGGSTEAFF.

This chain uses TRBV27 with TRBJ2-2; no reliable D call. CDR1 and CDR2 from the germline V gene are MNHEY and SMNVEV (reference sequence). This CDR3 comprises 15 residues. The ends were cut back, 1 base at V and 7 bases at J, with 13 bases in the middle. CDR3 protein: CASSLYAGGDGELFF. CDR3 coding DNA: TGTGCCAGCAGTTTATATGCTGGTGGAGACGGGGAGCTGTTTTTT.

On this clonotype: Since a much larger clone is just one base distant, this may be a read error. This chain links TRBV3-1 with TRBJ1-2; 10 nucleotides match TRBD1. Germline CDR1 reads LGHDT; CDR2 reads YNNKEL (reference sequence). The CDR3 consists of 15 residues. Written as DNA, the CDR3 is TGTGACAGCAACTTAGCGGGACAGGGGAACTATGGCTACACCTTC. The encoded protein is CDSNLAGQGNYGYTF. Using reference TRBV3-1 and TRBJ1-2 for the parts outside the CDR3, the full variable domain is DTAVSQTPKYLVTQMGNDKSIKCEQNLGHDTMYWYKQDSKKFLKIMFSYNNKELIINETVPNRFSPKSPDKAHLNLHINSLELGDSAVYFCDSNLAGQGNYGYTFGSGTRLTVV.

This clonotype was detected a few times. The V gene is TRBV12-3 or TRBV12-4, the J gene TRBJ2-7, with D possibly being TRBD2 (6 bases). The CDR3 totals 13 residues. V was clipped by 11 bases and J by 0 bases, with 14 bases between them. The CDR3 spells CACGREHSYEQYF. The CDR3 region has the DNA TGTGCCTGCGGCCGGGAGCACTCCTACGAGCAGTACTTC.

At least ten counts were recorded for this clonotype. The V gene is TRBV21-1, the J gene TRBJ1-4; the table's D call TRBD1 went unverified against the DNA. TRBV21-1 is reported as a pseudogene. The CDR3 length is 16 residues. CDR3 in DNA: TGTGCCAGCAGCCCCGGGAGGCAGGGCACTAATGAAAAACTGTTTTTT. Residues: CASSPGRQGTNEKLFF.

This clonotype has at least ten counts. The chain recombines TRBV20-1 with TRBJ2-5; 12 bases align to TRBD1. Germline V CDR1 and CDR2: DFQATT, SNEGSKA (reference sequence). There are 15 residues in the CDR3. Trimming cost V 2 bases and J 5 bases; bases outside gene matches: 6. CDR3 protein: CSARPGQGAWETQYF. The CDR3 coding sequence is TGCAGTGCTAGACCGGGACAGGGGGCTTGGGAGACCCAGTACTTC.

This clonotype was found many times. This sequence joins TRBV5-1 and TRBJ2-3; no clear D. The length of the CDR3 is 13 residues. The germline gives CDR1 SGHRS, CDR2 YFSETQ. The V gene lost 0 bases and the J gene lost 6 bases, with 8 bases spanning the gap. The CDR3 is CASSLGQPDTQYF. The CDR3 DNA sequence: TGCGCCAGCAGCTTGGGGCAACCGGATACGCAGTATTTT.

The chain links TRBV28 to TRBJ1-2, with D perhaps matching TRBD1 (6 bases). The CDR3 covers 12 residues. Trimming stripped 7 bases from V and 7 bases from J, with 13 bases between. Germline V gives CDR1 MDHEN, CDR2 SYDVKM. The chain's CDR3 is CASKGGDGGYTF. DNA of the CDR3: TGTGCCAGCAAGGGGGGAGATGGTGGCTACACCTTC.

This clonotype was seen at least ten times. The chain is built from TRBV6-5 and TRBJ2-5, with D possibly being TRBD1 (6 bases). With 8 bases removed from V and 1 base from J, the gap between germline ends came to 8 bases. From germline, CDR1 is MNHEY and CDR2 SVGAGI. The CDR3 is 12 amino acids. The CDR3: CASQGSQETQYF. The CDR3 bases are TGTGCCAGCCAGGGGAGCCAAGAGACCCAGTACTTC.

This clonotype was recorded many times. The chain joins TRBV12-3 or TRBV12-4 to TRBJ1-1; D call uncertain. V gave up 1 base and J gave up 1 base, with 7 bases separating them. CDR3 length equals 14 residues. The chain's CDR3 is CASSLVPSNTEAFF. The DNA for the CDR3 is TGTGCCAGCAGTTTAGTCCCATCGAACACTGAAGCTTTCTTT.

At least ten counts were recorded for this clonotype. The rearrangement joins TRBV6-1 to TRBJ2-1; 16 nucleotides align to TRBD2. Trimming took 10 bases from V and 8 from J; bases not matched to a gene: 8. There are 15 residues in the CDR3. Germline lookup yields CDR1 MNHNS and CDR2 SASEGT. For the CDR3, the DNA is TGTGCCACTTTAGGGACTAGCGGGGGGGCCGATGAGCAGTTCTTC. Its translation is CATLGTSGGADEQFF.

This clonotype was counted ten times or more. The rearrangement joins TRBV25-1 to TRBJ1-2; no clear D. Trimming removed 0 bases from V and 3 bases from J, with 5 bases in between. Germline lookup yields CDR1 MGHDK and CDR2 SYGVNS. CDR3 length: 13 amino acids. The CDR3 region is CASSEYGDYGYTF. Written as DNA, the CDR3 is TGTGCCAGCAGTGAATATGGGGACTATGGCTACACCTTC.